This entry lists 10 T cell receptor beta chains sequenced from one sample in a study of shared clonotypes between healthy human individuals. TCRdb keeps only in-frame clones here, not all; method: immunoSEQ multiplex PCR. This table holds roughly 2,300,000 clones, just under 95% found once. Sequenced sample: naive CD4+ T cells from PBMCs. Subset described: CD45RA+ positively selected. Receptors were obtained from a man between 18 and 29 years old in good health. Some clones in this sample may be carry-over from other donors' samples.

This chain connects TRBV28 to TRBJ2-5; D may be TRBD1 or TRBD2 (6 bases each). V was clipped by 6 bases and J by 4 bases, with 18 bases between them. This CDR3 contains 15 residues. Germline V lookup: CDR1 MDHEN, CDR2 SYDVKM. CDR3 nucleotide sequence: TGTGCCAGCAGACCAGCGGGTCCCAGGGGAGAGACCCAGTACTTC. It codes for CASRPAGPRGETQYF. The whole variable domain, filled in from reference TRBV28 and TRBJ2-5, reads DVKVTQSSRYLVKRTGEKVFLECVQDMDHENMFWYRQDPGLGLRLIYFSYDVKMKEKGDIPEGYSVSREKKERFSLILESASTNQTSMYLCASRPAGPRGETQYFGPGTRLLVL.

J is TRBJ2-3 and V is TRBV28; the match to TRBD2 covers 9 bases. Unmatched junction bases numbered 16, after V lost 5 bases and J lost 1 base. Per germline, CDR1 MDHEN and CDR2 SYDVKM. This CDR3 spans 19 amino acids. Written as DNA, the CDR3 is TGTGCCAGCAGTACCCGAGGGGGTAGCGGGAGATCGGGCACAGATACGCAGTATTTT. Translated, it gives CASSTRGGSGRSGTDTQYF.

For this clone: Additional DNA sequences in this sample encode the identical CDR3. The gene calls are TRBV4-1 and TRBJ1-5; D call uncertain. The germline gives CDR1 MGHRA, CDR2 YSYEKL. The CDR3 covers 13 residues. Deletions cut 0 bases from V and 3 bases from J, with 3 bases between. CDR3 residues: CASSQDPNQPQHF. CDR3 nucleotides: TGCGCCAGCAGCCAAGACCCCAATCAGCCCCAGCATTTT.

The chain carries TRBV6-5 and TRBJ2-7; D possibly corresponds to TRBD2 (6 bases). V lost 2 bases, J lost 3 bases, and 17 bases lay in between. This CDR3 spans 16 amino acids. The germline V gene has CDR1 MNHEY and CDR2 SVGAGI. This chain's CDR3 is CASSYRSAGLLYEQYF. CDR3 in DNA: TGTGCCAGCAGTTACCGGTCCGCGGGGCTCCTCTACGAGCAGTACTTC.

V gene TRBV28 combines with J gene TRBJ2-7; TRBD1 agrees at 8 bases. V lost 5 bases to trimming and J lost 7 bases; unmatched junction nucleotides: 10. The germline V gene encodes CDR1 MDHEN and CDR2 SYDVKM. This CDR3 contains 14 residues. This CDR3 reads CASSPPGGRGEQYF. CDR3 nucleotides: TGTGCCAGCAGTCCTCCAGGGGGCCGGGGGGAGCAGTACTTC.

The chain has TRBV7-3 and TRBJ2-5; the D is unclear. V lost 2 bases and J lost 5, with 6 bases in between. Germline CDR1 and CDR2: SGHTA and FQGTGA. This CDR3 region has 12 residues. This CDR3 is CASSLPEETQYF. The CDR3 nucleotides read TGTGCCAGCAGCTTACCAGAGGAGACCCAGTACTTC.

V gene TRBV29-1 combines with J gene TRBJ1-4, with D possibly matching TRBD1 (5 bases). This CDR3 is 15 amino acids long. V was clipped by 4 bases and J by 1 base, with 13 bases between them. From germline, CDR1 is SQVTM and CDR2 ANQGSEA. DNA of the CDR3: TGCAGCGTTGGATGGAGACAGAGAACTAATGAAAAACTGTTTTTT. This sequence encodes CSVGWRQRTNEKLFF.

V usage is TRBV7-8 and J usage is TRBJ1-1; D might be TRBD1 (5 bases). This CDR3 has 12 amino acids. Deletions cut 5 bases from V and 7 bases from J, with 11 bases between. In germline, CDR1 is SGHVS, CDR2 FQNEAQ. The CDR3 spells CASSHRTFEAFF. The CDR3 nucleotides read TGTGCCAGCAGCCACCGGACATTTGAAGCTTTCTTT.

This sequence joins TRBV5-4 and TRBJ1-2; D gene uncertain. Germline V gene lookup returns CDR1 SGHNT and CDR2 YYREEE (reference sequence). With 0 bases removed from V and 0 bases from J, the gap between germline ends came to 6 bases. The CDR3 consists of 14 residues. DNA for the CDR3: TGTGCCAGCAGCTTGGGTGCTTCTAACTATGGCTACACCTTC. Translating gives CASSLGASNYGYTF.

The V call is TRBV4-1, the J call TRBJ2-7; D call uncertain. The length of the CDR3 is 12 residues. Trimming took 0 bases from V and 8 from J, leaving 8 bases between them. Germline CDR1 is MGHRA and CDR2 is YSYEKL. The CDR3 loop is CASSQDGQQQYF. CDR3 sequence (DNA): TGCGCCAGCAGCCAAGATGGTCAACAGCAGTACTTC.